The clone carrying this T cell receptor (beta chain) was picked up a small number of times. The antigen is unknown. Unique molecular identifiers featured in how the TCRbeta library was prepared. One entry per CDR3 protein, called by TCRdb with MiXCR from the PCR reads. Seen here are 450,000 to 550,000 distinct CDR3 sequences, more than 9.5% observed once, and the top ten hold about 14%. This entry is derived from a study of T-cell reconstitution after alpha-beta-depleted transplantation in children. Study-level points and caveats: Alpha-beta T cells present about two months after transplant were reported to originate from several hundred expanded graft clones. T-cell counts and diversity at one year post-transplant came mainly from newly produced T cells. There were some patients whose high TCRbeta diversity at day 60 came from surviving recipient T cells and thymic progenitors.

CDR3 length: 14 residues. From germline, CDR1 is WSHSY and CDR2 SAAADI. Trimming removed 6 bases at V and 0 bases at J, with 12 bases between. This TCR derives from a female patient between 2 and 10 years old who had a stem cell transplant for aplastic anemia, so the T cells may come from the graft donor. The gene calls are TRBV10-2 and TRBJ2-7; D perhaps matches TRBD2 (6 bases). Material: PBMCs, mostly from graft donor cells, obtained 180 days after TCRalphabeta/CD19-depleted stem cell transplant. The CDR3 region is CASRNGGSSYEQYF. The CDR3 coding sequence is TGCGCCAGCAGGAACGGGGGAAGCTCCTACGAGCAGTACTTC.